The 21 T cell receptor beta chains below come from one sample, sequenced in a study of radiotherapy plus CTLA-4 blockade in lung cancer. TCRdb keeps only in-frame clones here, not all; method: immunoSEQ multiplex PCR. The sample carries about 59,000 clones, about 72% recorded once. Sequenced here: peripheral blood, sampled from a patient treated with radiotherapy plus ipilimumab. Source of these receptors: a human donor with non-small cell lung cancer whose response to radiotherapy plus ipilimumab could not be evaluated.

The chain has TRBV6-7 and TRBJ2-7, with D perhaps TRBD1 (5 bases). TRBV6-7 is an ORF, with its function uncertain. The CDR3 is made up of 13 amino acids. The V gene lost 2 bases and the J gene lost 2 bases, with 7 bases spanning the gap. The CDR3 reads CASSYGAPYEQYF. The CDR3 DNA is TGTGCCAGCAGTTACGGGGCGCCCTACGAGCAGTACTTC.

The chain has TRBV5-1 and TRBJ1-5, with 10 bases aligning to TRBD1. From germline, CDR1 is SGHRS and CDR2 YFSETQ. Germline trimming cut 0 bases from V and 4 bases from J; bases unmatched to any gene: 7. This CDR3 region has 17 residues. CDR3 in DNA: TGCGCCAGCAGCTTGGCCAGGGACAGGGGTCGGAATCAGCCCCAGCATTTT. The encoded protein is CASSLARDRGRNQPQHF.

V gene TRBV9 combines with J gene TRBJ1-1; D may be TRBD1 (5 bases). The V end lost 0 bases, the J end lost 4 bases, and 16 bases lay between the germline ends. The germline V gene encodes CDR1 SGDLS and CDR2 YYNGEE. This CDR3 region has 16 residues. The CDR3 reads CASSVDNPGWGTEAFF. The CDR3 nucleotides are TGTGCCAGCAGCGTAGATAATCCAGGGTGGGGCACTGAAGCTTTCTTT. Combining the CDR3 with reference TRBV9 and TRBJ1-1 gives the whole variable domain DSGVTQTPKHLITATGQRVTLRCSPRSGDLSVYWYQQSLDQGLQFLIQYYNGEERAKGNILERFSAQQFPDLHSELNLSSLELGDSALYFCASSVDNPGWGTEAFFGQGTRLTVV.

The J gene is TRBJ2-1, the V gene TRBV9; D is unclear. The CDR3 totals 13 residues. V was pared by 2 bases and J by 10 bases, with 13 bases between. The V gene's germline CDR1 is SGDLS and CDR2 YYNGEE. For the CDR3, the DNA is TGTGCCAGCAGCGTTCAATATTCCGGGGAGCAGTTCTTC. Translation: CASSVQYSGEQFF.

V gene TRBV11-1 combines with J gene TRBJ1-1, with a tentative D call TRBD1 (5 bases). Per the germline V gene, CDR1 is SGHAT and CDR2 is FQDESV (reference sequence). The ends were cut back, 6 bases at V and 4 bases at J, with 12 bases in the middle. This CDR3 is 13 amino acids long. The CDR3 spells CASSFQGATEAFF. The CDR3 DNA sequence: TGTGCCAGCAGTTTCCAGGGTGCCACTGAAGCTTTCTTT.

This rearrangement joins TRBV4-2 to TRBJ2-5; TRBD2 aligns across 11 bases. With V trimmed by 6 bases and J by 5 bases, 5 bases remained unmatched. Germline-derived CDR1 and CDR2 are LGHNA and YNFKEQ. The CDR3 runs to 14 residues. CDR3 region: CASSVSGRAETQYF. The CDR3 coding sequence is TGTGCCAGCAGTGTTAGCGGGAGGGCGGAGACCCAGTACTTC.

This chain links TRBV19 with TRBJ1-6; 8 nucleotides agree with TRBD1. Unmatched junction bases numbered 6, after V lost 4 bases and J lost 1 base. The CDR3 length is 17 residues. Germline V gene sequence: CDR1 LNHDA, CDR2 SQIVND (reference sequence). Here the CDR3 DNA reads TGTGCCAGTAGTACTTGGACAGGGCGGTCCTATAATTCACCCCTCCACTTT. Translated: CASSTWTGRSYNSPLHF.

The chain has TRBV23-1 and TRBJ1-5; no definite D call. TRBV23-1 qualifies as an ORF whose function is uncertain. The CDR3 extends over 15 amino acids. V was clipped by 3 bases and J by 4 bases, with 13 bases between them. The DNA of the CDR3 is TGCGCCAGCAGTCACCACGACACGCCTAATCAGCCCCAGCATTTT. Translated: CASSHHDTPNQPQHF.

This chain uses TRBV2 with TRBJ2-5, with a tentative D call TRBD2 (6 bases). The germline gives CDR1 SNHLY, CDR2 FYNNEI. The CDR3 runs 14 residues. V gave up 7 bases and J gave up 5 bases, with 17 bases separating them. The CDR3 DNA follows: TGTGCCAGCACCTTGACTAGGGCCCTCGAGACCCAGTACTTC. This encodes CASTLTRALETQYF.

The V gene is TRBV4-1, the J gene TRBJ2-2; 10 bases match TRBD1. Looked up from germline, CDR1 is MGHRA and CDR2 is YSYEKL. The CDR3 sequence is 14 residues long. The ends lost 6 bases at V and 5 bases at J; junction bases unmatched: 3. CDR3 DNA: TGCGCCAGCAGATTGGGACAGGGGACCGGGGAGCTGTTTTTT. Its translation is CASRLGQGTGELFF.

Points on this clone: Other DNA sequences in this specimen translate into the identical CDR3. The V and J genes are TRBV20-1 and TRBJ1-2; D not certain. This CDR3 comprises 11 residues. CDR1 and CDR2 from the germline V gene are DFQATT and SNEGSKA (reference sequence). Trimming removed 3 bases at V and 1 base at J, with 3 bases between. CDR3 nucleotide sequence: TGCAGTGCTAGTAATAACTATGGCTACACCTTC. Residues: CSASNNYGYTF.

This chain joins TRBV5-4 and TRBJ2-7; 9 bases fit TRBD2. This CDR3 region has 15 residues. Germline loops: CDR1 SGHNT, CDR2 YYREEE (reference sequence). Trimming took 4 bases from V and 0 from J; bases not matched to a gene: 5. Here the CDR3 reads CASSTNSGSSYEQYF. The DNA for the CDR3 is TGTGCCAGCAGCACCAATAGCGGGAGCTCCTACGAGCAGTACTTC.

This clone was found a few times. The V call is TRBV5-6, the J call TRBJ1-5; TRBD1 agrees at 7 bases. CDR3 size: 15 residues. Trimming took 4 bases from V and 2 from J; bases not matched to a gene: 6. The V gene's germline CDR1 is SGHDT and CDR2 YYEEEE. DNA for the CDR3: TGTGCCAGCAGCGGAGTCGACAGGGGCAATCAGCCCCAGCATTTT. Residues: CASSGVDRGNQPQHF.

This rearrangement joins TRBV11-2 to TRBJ2-1, with 7 bases identical to TRBD1. This CDR3 region has 16 residues. The germline CDR1 and CDR2 sequences are SGHAT and FQNNGV. J gave up 0 bases and V 3 bases, and 5 bases lay outside the gene matches. The chain's CDR3 is CASSFTGTDSYNEQFF. Here the CDR3 DNA reads TGTGCCAGCAGCTTTACCGGGACAGACTCCTACAATGAGCAGTTCTTC. The full variable domain, in which reference TRBV11-2 and TRBJ2-1 provide the parts outside the CDR3, is EAGVAQSPRYKIIEKRQSVAFWCNPISGHATLYWYQQILGQGPKLLIQFQNNGVVDDSQLPKDRFSAERLKGVDSTLKIQPAKLEDSAVYLCASSFTGTDSYNEQFFGPGTRLTVL.

This chain connects TRBV2 to TRBJ1-1, with unresolved D. Germline V gives CDR1 SNHLY, CDR2 FYNNEI. V was shortened by 1 base and J by 0 bases, with 3 bases between the two germline ends. The CDR3 runs to 13 residues. CDR3 sequence reads: CASSEGLNTEAFF. The CDR3, as DNA: TGTGCCAGCAGTGAAGGGCTGAACACTGAAGCTTTCTTT.

The genes are TRBV2 and TRBJ1-5, with 7 bases lining up with TRBD1. Germline V gene data show CDR1 as SNHLY and CDR2 as FYNNEI. The V segment lost 6 bases and the J segment 5 bases; nucleotides outside the gene matches: 7. The CDR3 extends over 14 amino acids. CDR3 amino acids: CASSASTGDQPQHF. The CDR3 nucleotides are TGTGCCAGCAGCGCCAGCACAGGGGATCAGCCCCAGCATTTT.

This clone was detected only once. The chain couples TRBV7-9 to TRBJ2-1; 14 bases match TRBD2. This CDR3 is 16 amino acids long. V gave up 5 bases and J gave up 5 bases; unmatched junction bases: 5. Germline CDR1 SEHNR, CDR2 FQNEAQ (reference sequence). In nucleotides, the CDR3 is TGTGCCAGCAGCGCGACTAGCGGGGGGGCTCACAATGAGCAGTTCTTC. This sequence encodes CASSATSGGAHNEQFF.

The chain uses TRBV19 and TRBJ2-5; a possible D gene is TRBD1 (5 bases). The CDR3 length is 14 residues. Trimming left V 9 bases short and J 5 bases short, with 19 bases between. In germline, CDR1 is LNHDA, CDR2 SQIVND (reference sequence). The CDR3 reads CASSTNGAQETQYF. The DNA for the CDR3 is TGTGCCAGCAGCACGAATGGGGCGCAGGAGACCCAGTACTTC.

The chain carries TRBV13 and TRBJ1-4; 9 bases are shared with TRBD1. This CDR3 is 14 amino acids long. The trim removed 5 bases at V and 6 bases at J, leaving 4 bases unmatched. Germline CDR1 PRHDT, CDR2 FYEKMQ (reference sequence). CDR3 residues: CASSLGTGYEKLFF. CDR3 bases: TGTGCCAGCAGCCTCGGGACAGGGTATGAAAAACTGTTTTTT.

The chain employs TRBV27 and TRBJ2-4, with D possibly matching TRBD1 (6 bases). Germline CDR1 and CDR2: MNHEY and SMNVEV (reference sequence). This CDR3 contains 18 residues. V shed 1 base and J shed 9 bases, with 25 bases lying between them. CDR3 amino acids: CASSLLPLDRTSFPIQYF. In nucleotides, the CDR3 is TGTGCCAGCAGTTTATTACCACTTGACAGGACTTCATTCCCCATTCAGTACTTC.

The rearrangement links TRBV30 to TRBJ2-7; D might be TRBD1 (5 bases). Trimming took off 1 base at V and 7 bases at J, with 11 bases between the two ends. The CDR3 runs 12 residues. CDR1 is GTSNPN and CDR2 is SVGIG in the germline V gene (reference sequence). The CDR3 reads CAWSDGAREQYF. The CDR3, as DNA: TGTGCCTGGAGTGATGGGGCGCGGGAGCAGTACTTC.